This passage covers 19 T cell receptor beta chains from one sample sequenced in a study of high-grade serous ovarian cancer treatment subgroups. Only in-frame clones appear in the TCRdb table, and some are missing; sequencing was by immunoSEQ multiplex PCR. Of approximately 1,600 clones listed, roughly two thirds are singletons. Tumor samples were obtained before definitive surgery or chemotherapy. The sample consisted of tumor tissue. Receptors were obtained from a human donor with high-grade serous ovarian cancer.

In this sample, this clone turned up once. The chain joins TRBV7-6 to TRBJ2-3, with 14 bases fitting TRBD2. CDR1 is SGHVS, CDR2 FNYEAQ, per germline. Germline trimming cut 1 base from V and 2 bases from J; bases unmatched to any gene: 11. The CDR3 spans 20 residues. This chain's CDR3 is CASSLVPGTSGSRYTDTQYF. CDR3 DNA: TGTGCCAGCAGCTTAGTCCCCGGGACTAGCGGGAGCCGATACACAGATACGCAGTATTTT.

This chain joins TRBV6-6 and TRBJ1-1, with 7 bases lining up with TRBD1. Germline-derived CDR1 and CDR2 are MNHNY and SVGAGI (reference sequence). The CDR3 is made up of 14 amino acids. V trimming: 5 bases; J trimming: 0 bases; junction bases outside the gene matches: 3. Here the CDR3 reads CASSKTGLNTEAFF. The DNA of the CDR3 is TGTGCCAGCAGTAAGACAGGGCTGAACACTGAAGCTTTCTTT.

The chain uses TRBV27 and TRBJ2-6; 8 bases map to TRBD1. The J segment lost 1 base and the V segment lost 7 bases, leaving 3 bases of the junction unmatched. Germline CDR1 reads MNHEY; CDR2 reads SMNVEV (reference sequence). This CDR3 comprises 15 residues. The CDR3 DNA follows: TGTGCCAGCACAGGGGGCGCATCTGGGGCCAACGTCCTGACTTTC. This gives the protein CASTGGASGANVLTF.

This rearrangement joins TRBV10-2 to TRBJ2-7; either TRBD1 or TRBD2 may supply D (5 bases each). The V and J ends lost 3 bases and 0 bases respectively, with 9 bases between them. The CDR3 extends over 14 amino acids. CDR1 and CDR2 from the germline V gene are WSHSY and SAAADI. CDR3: CASSEEGISYEQYF. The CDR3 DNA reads TGCGCCAGCAGTGAAGAGGGGATCTCCTACGAGCAGTACTTC.

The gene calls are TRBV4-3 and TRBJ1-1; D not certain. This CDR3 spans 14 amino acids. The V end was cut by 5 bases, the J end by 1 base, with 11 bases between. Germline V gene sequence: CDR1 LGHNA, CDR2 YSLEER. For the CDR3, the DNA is TGCGCCAGCAGCACGCGGACGGAGAACACTGAAGCTTTCTTT. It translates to CASSTRTENTEAFF.

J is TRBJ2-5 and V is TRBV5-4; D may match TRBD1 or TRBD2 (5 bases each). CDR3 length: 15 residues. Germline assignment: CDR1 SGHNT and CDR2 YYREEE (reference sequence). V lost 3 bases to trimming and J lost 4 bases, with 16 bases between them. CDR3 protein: CASSSSGTVAETQYF. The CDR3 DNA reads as TGTGCCAGCAGCTCCTCCGGGACGGTTGCAGAGACCCAGTACTTC.

In DNA, the CDR3 is TGTGCCAGCAGTCTCCGGACGGTCGGGGAGCTGTTTTTT. It encodes CASSLRTVGELFF. V usage is TRBV28 and J usage is TRBJ2-2, with D uncertain. V dropped 5 bases and J dropped 7 bases, with 11 bases sitting between them. Germline V gene sequence: CDR1 MDHEN, CDR2 SYDVKM. There are 13 residues in the CDR3.

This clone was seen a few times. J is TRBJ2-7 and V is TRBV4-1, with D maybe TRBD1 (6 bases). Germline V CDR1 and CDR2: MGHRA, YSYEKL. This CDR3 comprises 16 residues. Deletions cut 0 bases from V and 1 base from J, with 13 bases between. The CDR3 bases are TGCGCCAGCAGCCAAGATCACCCAGGGGATTCCTACGAGCAGTACTTC. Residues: CASSQDHPGDSYEQYF.

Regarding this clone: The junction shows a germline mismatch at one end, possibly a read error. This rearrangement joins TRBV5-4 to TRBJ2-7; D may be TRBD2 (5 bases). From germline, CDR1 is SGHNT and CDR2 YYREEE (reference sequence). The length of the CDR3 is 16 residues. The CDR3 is CASSQDFPGNGYEQYF. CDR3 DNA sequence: TGCGCCAGCAGCCAAGACTTCCCGGGGAACGGCTACGAGCAGTACTTC.

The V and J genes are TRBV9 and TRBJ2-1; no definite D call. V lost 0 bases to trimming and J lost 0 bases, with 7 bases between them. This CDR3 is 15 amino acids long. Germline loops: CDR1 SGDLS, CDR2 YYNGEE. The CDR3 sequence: CASSVGSSSYNEQFF. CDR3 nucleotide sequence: TGTGCCAGCAGCGTAGGTTCTAGCTCCTACAATGAGCAGTTCTTC.

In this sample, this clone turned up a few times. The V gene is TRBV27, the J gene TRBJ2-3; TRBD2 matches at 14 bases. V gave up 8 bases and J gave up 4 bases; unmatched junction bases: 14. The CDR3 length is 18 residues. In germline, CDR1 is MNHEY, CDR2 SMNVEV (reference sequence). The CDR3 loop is CASGGGLAGGVRPDTQYF. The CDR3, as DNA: TGTGCCAGCGGTGGTGGACTAGCGGGAGGCGTGAGGCCAGATACGCAGTATTTT.

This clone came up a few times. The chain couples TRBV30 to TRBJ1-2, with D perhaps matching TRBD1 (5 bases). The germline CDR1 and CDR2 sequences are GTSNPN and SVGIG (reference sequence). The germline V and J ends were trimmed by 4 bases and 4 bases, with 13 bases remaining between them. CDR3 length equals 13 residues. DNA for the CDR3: TGTGCCTGGACGGGGACCGGTTTCTATGGCTACACCTTC. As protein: CAWTGTGFYGYTF.

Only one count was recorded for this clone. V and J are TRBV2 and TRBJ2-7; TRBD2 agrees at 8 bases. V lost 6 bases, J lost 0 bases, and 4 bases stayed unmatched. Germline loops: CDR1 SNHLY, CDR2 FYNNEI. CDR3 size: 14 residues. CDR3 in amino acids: CASRERESSYEQYF. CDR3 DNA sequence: TGTGCCAGCAGGGAGCGGGAGAGCTCCTACGAGCAGTACTTC.

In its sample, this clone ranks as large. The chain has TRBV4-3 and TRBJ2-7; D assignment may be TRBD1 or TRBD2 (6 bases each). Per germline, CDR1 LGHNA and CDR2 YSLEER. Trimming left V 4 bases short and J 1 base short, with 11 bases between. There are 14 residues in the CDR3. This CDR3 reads CASSPGGNSYEQYF. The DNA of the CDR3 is TGCGCCAGCAGCCCCGGGGGCAATTCCTACGAGCAGTACTTC.

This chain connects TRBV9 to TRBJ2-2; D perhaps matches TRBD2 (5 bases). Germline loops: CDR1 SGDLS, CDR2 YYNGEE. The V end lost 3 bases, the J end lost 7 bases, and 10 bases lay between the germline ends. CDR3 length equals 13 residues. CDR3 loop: CASSDRRGGELFF. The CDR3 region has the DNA TGTGCCAGCAGCGATAGACGGGGCGGGGAGCTGTTTTTT.

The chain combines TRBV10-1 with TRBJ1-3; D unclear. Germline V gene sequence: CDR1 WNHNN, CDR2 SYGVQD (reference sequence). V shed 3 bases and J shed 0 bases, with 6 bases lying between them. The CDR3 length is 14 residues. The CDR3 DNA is TGCGCCAGCAGTGACAGTTGCTCTGGAAACACCATATATTTT. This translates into CASSDSCSGNTIYF.

CDR3 bases: TGTGCCAGCAGCGTAGGTGGATCCCGGAACAATGAGCAGTTCTTC. Translation: CASSVGGSRNNEQFF. This chain connects TRBV9 to TRBJ2-1, with unresolved D. The V end lost 0 bases, the J end lost 5 bases, and 12 bases lay between the germline ends. The CDR3 is 15 amino acids. Per the germline V gene, CDR1 is SGDLS and CDR2 is YYNGEE.

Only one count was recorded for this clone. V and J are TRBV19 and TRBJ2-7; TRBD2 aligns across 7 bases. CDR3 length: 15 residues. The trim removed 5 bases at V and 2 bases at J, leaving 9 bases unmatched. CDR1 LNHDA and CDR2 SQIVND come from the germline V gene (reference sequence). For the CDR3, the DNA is TGTGCCAGTAGTGGGGGGGTTGATCGGGCCTACGAGCAGTACTTC. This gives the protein CASSGGVDRAYEQYF.

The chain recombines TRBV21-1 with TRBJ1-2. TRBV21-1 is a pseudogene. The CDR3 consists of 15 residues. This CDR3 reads CASSKRRRGDYGYTF. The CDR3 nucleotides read TGTGCCAGCAGCAAAAGAAGGAGGGGGGACTATGGCTACACCTTC.